This T cell receptor beta chain was identified during a study of cytomegalovirus exposure and HLA in healthy donors. The CDR3 is made up of 15 amino acids. The V gene lost 4 bases and the J gene lost 0 bases, with 13 bases spanning the gap. CDR1 and CDR2 from the germline V gene are SGHRS and YFSETQ. Use of 60 Vbeta and 13 Jbeta primers characterized the PCR. Generated by immunoSEQ multiplex PCR, the TCRdb table keeps only in-frame clones and is missing some. Here the sample spans some 190,000 clones, less than 85% being singletons. Study-wide findings and caveats: The likely explanation for a cluster of highly shared sequence variants was sequencing artifact. Researchers reported in a later analysis that a missense DCLRE1C variant was tied to TCR beta V- and J-gene trimming. In presence/absence analyses, roughly uniform sequencing depth across donors was assumed.

This clone has a handful of counts. What it binds is not known. The rearrangement joins TRBV5-1 to TRBJ2-5, with D perhaps TRBD2 (5 bases). The TCR comes from a boy aged 2 to 10 in good health and CMV-seronegative. The specimen sequenced was PBMCs. CDR3 coding DNA: TGCGCCAGCAGCATACTTAACGGGGACCAAGAGACCCAGTACTTC. It yields the protein CASSILNGDQETQYF.